The 12 T cell receptor beta chains presented below share a single source sample, sequenced in a study of blood T cells in healthy people across ages. Alongside a J-beta primer mix, a sample-barcoded 5' primer served in a second PCR lasting 7 to 11 cycles. Using its own MiXCR run on the 5' RACE reads, TCRdb lists one record per CDR3 protein. Here the sample spans more than 600,000 distinct CDR3 sequences, approximately 25% being singletons. The same sample was also studied in work on T cells of mothers and their children.

Material for sequencing was blood. The receptor source for this set is a boy younger than 18 in good health.

This clonotype was counted only a few times. This rearrangement joins TRBV7-3 to TRBJ2-5; 7 bases match TRBD2. Germline V lookup: CDR1 SGHTA, CDR2 FQGTGA. Unmatched junction bases numbered 9, after V lost 1 base and J lost 4 bases. The CDR3 has 16 residues. CDR3: CASSLRGGSLRETQYF. The CDR3, as DNA: TGTGCCAGCAGCTTAAGGGGAGGGAGTTTGCGAGAGACCCAGTACTTC.

This rearrangement joins TRBV12-3 or TRBV12-4 to TRBJ2-5; D is perhaps TRBD1 (8 bases). The CDR3 contains 15 residues. With 5 bases removed from V and 4 bases from J, the gap between germline ends came to 17 bases. This chain's CDR3 is CASSARQGRGETQYF. The CDR3 coding sequence is TGTGCCAGCAGTGCCCGACAGGGGAGGGGAGAGACCCAGTACTTC.

This clonotype was picked up a small number of times. Compared with germline, one end of the junction differs, possibly owing to a read error. V gene TRBV10-3 combines with J gene TRBJ2-5; D may be TRBD1 (6 bases). Germline CDR1 ENHRY, CDR2 SYGVKD. CDR3 length equals 13 residues. CDR3 sequence reads: CAISDSGQILAFF. The CDR3 DNA reads TGTGCCATCAGTGACAGTGGACAGATCTTGGCGTTCTTC.

Note on this clonotype: The junction and the germline gene differ at one end; a read error may be behind it. The chain has TRBV7-3 and TRBJ2-5; D could derive from TRBD1 or TRBD2 (5 bases each). From germline, CDR1 is SGHTA and CDR2 FQGTGA. The CDR3 has 13 residues. CDR3 sequence reads: CASSFNLGETPYF. DNA of the CDR3: TGTGCCAGCAGCTTTAATTTGGGGGAGACCCCGTACTTC.

The V call is TRBV7-9, the J call TRBJ1-1; 10 bases are shared with TRBD1. Germline CDR1 SEHNR, CDR2 FQNEAQ (reference sequence). The junction had 6 bases not matched to a gene; V was cut back by 4 bases and J by 1 base. The CDR3 is 16 residues long. CDR3 sequence (DNA): TGTGCCAGCAGCTCCCGACAGGGGGCTTGGAACACTGAAGCTTTCTTT. Translation: CASSSRQGAWNTEAFF. Full variable domain (missing parts from reference TRBV7-9 and TRBJ1-1): DTGVSQNPRHKITKRGQNVTFRCDPISEHNRLYWYRQTLGQGPEFLTYFQNEAQLEKSRLLSDRFSAERPKGSFSTLEIQRTEQGDSAMYLCASSSRQGAWNTEAFFGQGTRLTVV.

The V gene is TRBV6-5, the J gene TRBJ2-7; TRBD1 matches 7 bases. This CDR3 contains 15 residues. Germline lookup yields CDR1 MNHEY and CDR2 SVGAGI. J gave up 0 bases and V 6 bases, and 8 bases lay outside the gene matches. The CDR3 loop reads CASSLQGSSSYEQYF. The CDR3 DNA is TGTGCCAGCAGCTTACAGGGGTCGAGCTCCTACGAGCAGTACTTC.

V usage is TRBV4-1 and J usage is TRBJ2-2, with 10 nucleotides matching TRBD1. Looked up from germline, CDR1 is MGHRA and CDR2 is YSYEKL. CDR3 length: 16 amino acids. V dropped 1 base and J dropped 6; count of bases not matched to a gene: 5. Here the CDR3 DNA reads TGCGCCAGCAGCCAAGGTGACAGGGGGCACGCCGGGGAGCTGTTTTTT. This sequence encodes CASSQGDRGHAGELFF.

The rearrangement links TRBV20-1 to TRBJ2-3, with D maybe TRBD1 (6 bases). Trimming took off 4 bases at V and 5 bases at J, with 19 bases between the two ends. This CDR3 contains 15 residues. The germline CDR1 and CDR2 sequences are DFQATT and SNEGSKA (reference sequence). CDR3 in DNA: TGCAGTGCTATCACCCTGAACAGGGAAAGAGATACGCAGTATTTT. This encodes CSAITLNRERDTQYF.

The V call is TRBV4-1, the J call TRBJ2-7; 7 nucleotides align to TRBD1. Losses at the gene ends were 2 bases for V and 2 bases for J; bases not matched to a gene: 9. The CDR3 length is 16 residues. Germline lookup yields CDR1 MGHRA and CDR2 YSYEKL. CDR3 nucleotides: TGCGCCAGCAGCCAACTTCTTTCCGGGACAGCCTACGAGCAGTACTTC. Its translation is CASSQLLSGTAYEQYF.

In its sample, this clonotype was seen a few times. The chain uses TRBV28 and TRBJ1-4, with D hard to call. Between the trimmed V and J ends, which lost 6 bases and 0 bases, there was a span of 8 bases. Germline CDR1 reads MDHEN; CDR2 reads SYDVKM. This CDR3 is 14 amino acids long. The CDR3 sequence: CASSQVSTNEKLFF. The CDR3 DNA sequence: TGTGCCAGCAGCCAGGTCTCAACTAATGAAAAACTGTTTTTT.

This clonotype was observed a few times. The chain employs TRBV7-2 and TRBJ1-6, with 7 bases that match TRBD1. Germline values: CDR1 SGHTA, CDR2 FQGNSA. The J segment lost 7 bases and the V segment lost 5 bases, leaving 8 bases of the junction unmatched. The length of the CDR3 is 15 residues. The CDR3 loop reads CASSLTPGQNSPLHF. The CDR3 region has the DNA TGTGCCAGCAGCCTCACTCCGGGACAGAATTCACCCCTCCACTTT.

The chain employs TRBV7-9 and TRBJ1-4; weak D call: TRBD1 (6 bases). The CDR3 length is 13 residues. Germline V gives CDR1 SEHNR, CDR2 FQNEAQ (reference sequence). Trimming removed 6 bases from V and 7 bases from J, with 12 bases in between. The CDR3 nucleotides read TGTGCCAGCAGAGAACAGGGCTTTGAAAAACTGTTTTTT. Translation gives CASREQGFEKLFF.